The 21 T cell receptor beta chains listed next were all sequenced from one sample in a study of shared clonotypes between healthy human individuals. Only in-frame clones appear in the TCRdb table, and some are missing; sequencing was by immunoSEQ multiplex PCR. This sample yields around 510,000 clones, of which around 78% are seen a single time; around 12% belongs to the top ten. The specimen was PBMCs. These receptor sequences come from a middle-aged woman in good health. Some clones in this sample may be carry-over from other donors' samples.

The chain employs TRBV5-4 and TRBJ2-7; D not resolved. Per the germline V gene, CDR1 is SGHNT and CDR2 is YYREEE (reference sequence). Trimming took 4 bases from V and 7 from J, leaving 18 bases between them. This CDR3 is 14 amino acids long. The CDR3 coding sequence is TGTGCCAGCAGCGACGGATCCTCGATGAGGGAGCAGTACTTC. It translates to CASSDGSSMREQYF.

The chain carries TRBV19 and TRBJ2-7; D possibly corresponds to TRBD2 (5 bases). Germline loops: CDR1 LNHDA, CDR2 SQIVND (reference sequence). The CDR3 has 14 amino acids. The ends were cut back, 3 bases at V and 8 bases at J, with 17 bases in the middle. In nucleotides, the CDR3 is TGTGCCAGTAGTATTGGTCAGGACTCGGTTAAGCAGTACTTC. It is translated as CASSIGQDSVKQYF.

The CDR3 is CASSQGPAGGIYNEQFF. The CDR3, as DNA: TGCGCCAGCAGCCAAGGGCCAGCGGGAGGGATTTACAATGAGCAGTTCTTC. The rearrangement joins TRBV4-1 to TRBJ2-1; 10 bases line up with TRBD2. With V trimmed by 1 base and J by 4 bases, 7 bases remained unmatched. The germline CDR1 and CDR2 sequences are MGHRA and YSYEKL. The CDR3 is 17 amino acids.

V is TRBV4-1 and J is TRBJ2-1; no firm D call. Trimming left V 3 bases short and J 4 bases short, with 16 bases between. CDR3 length equals 16 residues. The germline V gene has CDR1 MGHRA and CDR2 YSYEKL. CDR3: CASSHRRTENYNEQFF. Here the CDR3 DNA reads TGCGCCAGCAGCCACCGTCGGACGGAGAATTACAATGAGCAGTTCTTC.

Remarks on this clone: A much more abundant neighbour one base away suggests this may be a read error. The chain uses TRBV7-6 and TRBJ1-1; no clear D. V lost 3 bases and J 1 base, leaving 6 bases between the germline ends. Germline assignment: CDR1 SGHVS and CDR2 FNYEAQ. This CDR3 comprises 13 residues. CDR3 sequence (DNA): TGTGCCAGCAGCTTTGGCCGGAACACTGAAGCTTTCTTT. Translating gives CASSFGRNTEAFF. The full variable domain, completed using reference TRBV7-6 and TRBJ1-1, is GAGVSQSPRYKVTKRGQDVALRCDPISGHVSLYWYRQALGQGPEFLTYFNYEAQQDKSGLPNDRFSAERPEGSISTLTIQRTEQRDSAMYRCASSFGRNTEAFFGQGTRLTVV.

This rearrangement joins TRBV4-2 to TRBJ2-6; D call uncertain. Germline CDR1 reads LGHNA; CDR2 reads YNFKEQ. The length of the CDR3 is 16 residues. Trimming shortened V by 0 bases and J by 0 bases, and 6 bases separated the two germline ends. The CDR3 DNA reads TGTGCCAGCAGCCAAGAGCCGGGCTCTGGGGCCAACGTCCTGACTTTC. Encoded protein: CASSQEPGSGANVLTF.

The rearrangement uses TRBV29-1 and TRBJ2-5; D remains unclear. The CDR3 has 12 residues. The V gene lost 4 bases and the J gene lost 4 bases, with 10 bases spanning the gap. Germline values: CDR1 SQVTM, CDR2 ANQGSEA. This CDR3 is CSVALALETQYF. CDR3 DNA sequence: TGCAGCGTTGCTCTGGCATTAGAGACCCAGTACTTC.

V and J are TRBV6-4 and TRBJ2-1; 9 bases map to TRBD2. The germline V gene has CDR1 MRHNA and CDR2 SNTAGT. The CDR3 runs 15 residues. Trimming took 3 bases from V and 9 from J; bases not matched to a gene: 9. CDR3: CASSESAGGAGEQFF. DNA of the CDR3: TGTGCCAGCAGTGAGTCAGCGGGAGGAGCGGGTGAGCAGTTCTTC.

The chain carries TRBV7-9 and TRBJ2-5, with 13 bases aligning to TRBD2. The germline V gene has CDR1 SEHNR and CDR2 FQNEAQ (reference sequence). V was pared by 5 bases and J by 5 bases, with 11 bases of the junction left unmatched. The length of the CDR3 is 17 residues. DNA for the CDR3: TGTGCCAGCAGCCATAGGACTAGCGGGAGATCCGGGGAGACCCAGTACTTC. Translation gives CASSHRTSGRSGETQYF.

The chain links TRBV6-4 to TRBJ2-1; 10 nucleotides agree with TRBD2. The CDR3 length is 15 residues. CDR1 and CDR2 from the germline V gene are MRHNA and SNTAGT. V was pared by 2 bases and J by 3 bases, with 1 base of the junction left unmatched. The CDR3 is CASSDGTSDYNEQFF. In DNA, the CDR3 is TGTGCCAGCAGTGACGGGACTAGCGACTACAATGAGCAGTTCTTC.

The chain carries TRBV7-2 and TRBJ1-3; tentative D call: TRBD1 (5 bases). Trimming removed 1 base at V and 1 base at J, with 8 bases between. This CDR3 is built from 15 residues. Germline lookup yields CDR1 SGHTA and CDR2 FQGNSA. The CDR3, as DNA: TGTGCCAGCAGCTTAGTAGGGGTTTCTGGAAACACCATATATTTT. Translated: CASSLVGVSGNTIYF.

The chain carries TRBV6-5 and TRBJ1-5; a possible D gene is TRBD1 (5 bases). Trimming pared 0 bases from V and 7 bases from J, leaving 13 bases between. Per the germline V gene, CDR1 is MNHEY and CDR2 is SVGAGI. This CDR3 spans 15 amino acids. This CDR3 is CASSYSRVGGQPQHF. CDR3 sequence (DNA): TGTGCCAGCAGTTACTCGAGAGTTGGGGGACAGCCCCAGCATTTT.

The rearrangement joins TRBV15 to TRBJ1-1; D ambiguous. Germline V lookup: CDR1 LNHNV, CDR2 YYDKDF (reference sequence). This CDR3 contains 14 residues. V was clipped by 2 bases and J by 4 bases, with 11 bases between them. CDR3: CATSRRWTLTEAFF. CDR3 in DNA: TGTGCCACCAGCAGACGATGGACTCTCACTGAAGCTTTCTTT.

This sequence joins TRBV28 and TRBJ1-2; 9 nucleotides agree with TRBD1. Germline V gene data show CDR1 as MDHEN and CDR2 as SYDVKM. The junction had 9 bases not matched to a gene; V was cut back by 6 bases and J by 7 bases. CDR3 length: 14 residues. CDR3: CASRDRDRVGGYTF. DNA of the CDR3: TGTGCCAGCAGGGACCGGGACAGGGTAGGTGGCTACACCTTC.

The chain couples TRBV5-4 to TRBJ1-1; 7 bases match TRBD1. V lost 4 bases to trimming and J lost 4 bases; unmatched junction nucleotides: 7. The CDR3 has 14 residues. CDR1 and CDR2 from the germline V gene are SGHNT and YYREEE (reference sequence). The CDR3 DNA reads as TGTGCCAGCAGCAAGACAGGGCGGCTCACTGAAGCTTTCTTT. As protein: CASSKTGRLTEAFF.

This sequence joins TRBV27 and TRBJ1-4, with D possibly TRBD1 on 5 matching bases. V lost 6 bases to trimming and J lost 6 bases, with 17 bases between them. Germline values: CDR1 MNHEY, CDR2 SMNVEV (reference sequence). The CDR3 totals 15 residues. CDR3 loop: CASSLNAGYYEKLFF. The CDR3 DNA sequence: TGTGCCAGCAGCCTGAACGCAGGGTATTATGAAAAACTGTTTTTT.

The V gene is TRBV5-1, the J gene TRBJ2-7; 8 nucleotides align to TRBD1. CDR1 is SGHRS, CDR2 YFSETQ, per germline. V lost 6 bases and J lost 4; bases outside the gene matches: 15. This CDR3 has 16 residues. CDR3 sequence: CASTPPRTGCKYEQYF. In nucleotides, the CDR3 is TGCGCCAGCACCCCCCCCCGGACAGGGTGTAAGTACGAGCAGTACTTC.

As to this clone: Other DNA sequences from this sample encode an identical CDR3 as well. The DNA for the CDR3 is TGCGCCAGCAGCCCCAGGGAAAACTCCTACAATGAGCAGTTCTTC. This translates into CASSPRENSYNEQFF. The genes are TRBV4-1 and TRBJ2-1, with D maybe TRBD1 (5 bases). The CDR3 is made up of 15 amino acids. Trimming took 4 bases from V and 0 from J, leaving 10 bases between them. Germline lookup yields CDR1 MGHRA and CDR2 YSYEKL.

The CDR3 sequence: CASSLDPGTGLGYGYTF. CDR3 nucleotide sequence: TGTGCCAGCAGCTTGGACCCGGGGACAGGGTTAGGCTATGGCTACACCTTC. The rearrangement joins TRBV5-4 to TRBJ1-2; 9 bases match TRBD1. The germline V gene encodes CDR1 SGHNT and CDR2 YYREEE (reference sequence). With V trimmed by 0 bases and J by 4 bases, 10 bases remained unmatched. The CDR3 runs to 17 residues.

The chain is built from TRBV10-3 and TRBJ2-3; the match to TRBD2 covers 8 bases. Trimming removed 3 bases from V and 1 base from J; junction bases left unmatched: 3. The CDR3 loop spans 15 amino acids. In germline, CDR1 is ENHRY, CDR2 SYGVKD. CDR3 DNA: TGTGCCATCAGTGAAGCGGGAGCCCGCACAGATACGCAGTATTTT. It codes for CAISEAGARTDTQYF.

This chain uses TRBV5-1 with TRBJ2-1; TRBD1 might be the D (5 bases). The germline CDR1 and CDR2 sequences are SGHRS and YFSETQ. The CDR3 length is 16 residues. The germline V and J ends were trimmed by 6 bases and 6 bases, with 22 bases remaining between them. Here the CDR3 reads CASNLQGIVGPNEQFF. In DNA form, the CDR3 reads TGCGCCAGCAACCTTCAGGGTATCGTAGGCCCCAATGAGCAGTTCTTC.